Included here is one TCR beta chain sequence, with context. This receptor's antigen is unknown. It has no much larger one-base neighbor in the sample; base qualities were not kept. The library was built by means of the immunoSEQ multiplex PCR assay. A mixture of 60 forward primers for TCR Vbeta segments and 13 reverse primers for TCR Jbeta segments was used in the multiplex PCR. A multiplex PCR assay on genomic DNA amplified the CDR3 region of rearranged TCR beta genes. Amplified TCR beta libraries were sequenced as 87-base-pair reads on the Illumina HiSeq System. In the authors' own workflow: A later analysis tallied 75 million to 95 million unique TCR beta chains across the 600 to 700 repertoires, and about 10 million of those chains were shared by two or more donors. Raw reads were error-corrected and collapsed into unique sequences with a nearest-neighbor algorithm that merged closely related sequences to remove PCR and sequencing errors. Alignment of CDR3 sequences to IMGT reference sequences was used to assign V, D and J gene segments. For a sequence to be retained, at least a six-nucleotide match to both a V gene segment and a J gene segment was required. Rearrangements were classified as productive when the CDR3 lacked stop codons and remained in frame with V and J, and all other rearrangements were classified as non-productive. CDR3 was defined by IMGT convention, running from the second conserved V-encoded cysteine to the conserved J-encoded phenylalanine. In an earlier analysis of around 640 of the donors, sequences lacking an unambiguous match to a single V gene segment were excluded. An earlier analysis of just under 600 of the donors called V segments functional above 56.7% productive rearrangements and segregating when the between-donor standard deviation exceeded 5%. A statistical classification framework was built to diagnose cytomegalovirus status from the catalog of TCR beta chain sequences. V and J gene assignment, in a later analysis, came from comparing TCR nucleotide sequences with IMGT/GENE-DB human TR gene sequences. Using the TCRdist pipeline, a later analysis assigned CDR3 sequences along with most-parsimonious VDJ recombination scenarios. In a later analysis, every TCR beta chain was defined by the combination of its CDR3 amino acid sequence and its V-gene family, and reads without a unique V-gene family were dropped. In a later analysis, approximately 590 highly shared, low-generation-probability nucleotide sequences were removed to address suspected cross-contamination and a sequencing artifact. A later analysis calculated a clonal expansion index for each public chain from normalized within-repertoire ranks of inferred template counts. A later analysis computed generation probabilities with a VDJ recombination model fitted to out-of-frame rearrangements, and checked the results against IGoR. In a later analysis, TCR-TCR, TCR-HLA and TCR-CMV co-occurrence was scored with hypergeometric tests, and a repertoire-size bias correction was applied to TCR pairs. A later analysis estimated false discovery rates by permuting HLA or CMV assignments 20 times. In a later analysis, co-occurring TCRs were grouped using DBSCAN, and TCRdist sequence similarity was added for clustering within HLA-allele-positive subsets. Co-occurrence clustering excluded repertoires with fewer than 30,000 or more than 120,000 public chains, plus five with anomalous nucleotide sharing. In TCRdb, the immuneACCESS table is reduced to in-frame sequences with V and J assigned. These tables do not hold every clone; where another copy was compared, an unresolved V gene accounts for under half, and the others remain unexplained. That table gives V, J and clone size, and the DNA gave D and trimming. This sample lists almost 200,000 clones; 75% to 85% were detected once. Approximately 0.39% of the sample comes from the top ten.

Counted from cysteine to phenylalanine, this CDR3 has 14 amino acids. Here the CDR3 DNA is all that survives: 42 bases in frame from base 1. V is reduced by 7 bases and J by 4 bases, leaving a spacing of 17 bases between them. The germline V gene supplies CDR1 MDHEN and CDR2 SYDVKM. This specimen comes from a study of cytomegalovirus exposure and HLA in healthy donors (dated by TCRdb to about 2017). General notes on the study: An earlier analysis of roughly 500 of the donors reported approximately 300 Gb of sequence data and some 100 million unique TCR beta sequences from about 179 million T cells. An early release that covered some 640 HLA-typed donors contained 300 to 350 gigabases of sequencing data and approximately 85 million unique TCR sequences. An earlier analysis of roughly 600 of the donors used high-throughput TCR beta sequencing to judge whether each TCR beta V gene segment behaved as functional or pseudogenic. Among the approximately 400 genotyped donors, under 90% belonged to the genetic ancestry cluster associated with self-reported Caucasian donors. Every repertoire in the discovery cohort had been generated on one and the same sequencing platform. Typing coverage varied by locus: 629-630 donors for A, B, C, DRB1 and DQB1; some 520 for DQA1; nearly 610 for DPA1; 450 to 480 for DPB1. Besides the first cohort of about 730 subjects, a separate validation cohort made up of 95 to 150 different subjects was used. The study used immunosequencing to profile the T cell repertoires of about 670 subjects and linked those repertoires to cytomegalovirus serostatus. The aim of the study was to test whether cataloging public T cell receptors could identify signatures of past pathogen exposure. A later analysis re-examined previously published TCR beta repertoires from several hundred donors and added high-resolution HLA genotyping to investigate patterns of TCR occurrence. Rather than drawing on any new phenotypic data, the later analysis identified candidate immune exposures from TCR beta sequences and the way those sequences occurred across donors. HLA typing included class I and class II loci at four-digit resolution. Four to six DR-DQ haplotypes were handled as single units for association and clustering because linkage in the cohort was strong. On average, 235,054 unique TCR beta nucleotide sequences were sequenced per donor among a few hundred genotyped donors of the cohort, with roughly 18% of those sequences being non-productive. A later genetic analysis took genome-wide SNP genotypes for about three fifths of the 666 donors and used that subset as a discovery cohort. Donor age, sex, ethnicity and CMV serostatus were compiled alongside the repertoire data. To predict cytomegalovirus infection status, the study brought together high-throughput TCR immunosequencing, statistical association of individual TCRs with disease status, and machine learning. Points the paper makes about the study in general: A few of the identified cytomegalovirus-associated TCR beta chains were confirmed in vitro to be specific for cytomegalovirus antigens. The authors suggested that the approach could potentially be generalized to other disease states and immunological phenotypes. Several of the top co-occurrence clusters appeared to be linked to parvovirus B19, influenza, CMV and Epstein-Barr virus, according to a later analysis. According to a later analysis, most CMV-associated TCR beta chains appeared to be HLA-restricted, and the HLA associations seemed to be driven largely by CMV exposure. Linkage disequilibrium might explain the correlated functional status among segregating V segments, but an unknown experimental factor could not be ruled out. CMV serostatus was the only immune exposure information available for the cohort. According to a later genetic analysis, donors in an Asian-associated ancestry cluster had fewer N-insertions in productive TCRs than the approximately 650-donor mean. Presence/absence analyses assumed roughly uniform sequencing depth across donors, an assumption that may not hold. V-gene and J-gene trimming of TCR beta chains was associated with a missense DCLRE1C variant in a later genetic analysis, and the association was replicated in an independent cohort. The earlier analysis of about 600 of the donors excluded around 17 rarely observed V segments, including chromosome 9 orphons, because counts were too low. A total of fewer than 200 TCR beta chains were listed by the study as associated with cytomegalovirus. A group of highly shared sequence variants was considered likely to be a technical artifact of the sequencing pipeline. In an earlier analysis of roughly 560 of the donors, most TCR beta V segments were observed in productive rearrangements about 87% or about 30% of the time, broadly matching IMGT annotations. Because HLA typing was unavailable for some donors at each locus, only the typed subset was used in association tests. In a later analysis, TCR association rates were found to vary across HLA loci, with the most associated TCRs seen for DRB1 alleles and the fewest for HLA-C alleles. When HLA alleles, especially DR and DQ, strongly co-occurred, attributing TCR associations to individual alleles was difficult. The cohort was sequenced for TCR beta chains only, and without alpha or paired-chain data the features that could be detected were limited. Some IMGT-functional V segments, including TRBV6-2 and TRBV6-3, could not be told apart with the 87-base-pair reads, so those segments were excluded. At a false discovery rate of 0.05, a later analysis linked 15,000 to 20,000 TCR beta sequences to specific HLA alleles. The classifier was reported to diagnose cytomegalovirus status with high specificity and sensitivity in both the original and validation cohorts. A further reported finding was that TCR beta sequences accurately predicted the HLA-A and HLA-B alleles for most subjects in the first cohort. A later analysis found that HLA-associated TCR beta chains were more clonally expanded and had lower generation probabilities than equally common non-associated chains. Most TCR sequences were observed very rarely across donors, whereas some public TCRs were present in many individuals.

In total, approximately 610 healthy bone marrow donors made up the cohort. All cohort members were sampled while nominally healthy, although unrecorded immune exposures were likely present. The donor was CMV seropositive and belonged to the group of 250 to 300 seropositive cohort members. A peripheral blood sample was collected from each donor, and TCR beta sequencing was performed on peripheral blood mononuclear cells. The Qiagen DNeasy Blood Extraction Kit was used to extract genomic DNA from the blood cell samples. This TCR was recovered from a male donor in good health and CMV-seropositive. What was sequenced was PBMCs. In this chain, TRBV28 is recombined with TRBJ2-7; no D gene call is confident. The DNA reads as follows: TGTGCCAGCACCGTCGACATCCCACCTTACGAGCAGTACTTC. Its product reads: CASTVDIPPYEQYF.